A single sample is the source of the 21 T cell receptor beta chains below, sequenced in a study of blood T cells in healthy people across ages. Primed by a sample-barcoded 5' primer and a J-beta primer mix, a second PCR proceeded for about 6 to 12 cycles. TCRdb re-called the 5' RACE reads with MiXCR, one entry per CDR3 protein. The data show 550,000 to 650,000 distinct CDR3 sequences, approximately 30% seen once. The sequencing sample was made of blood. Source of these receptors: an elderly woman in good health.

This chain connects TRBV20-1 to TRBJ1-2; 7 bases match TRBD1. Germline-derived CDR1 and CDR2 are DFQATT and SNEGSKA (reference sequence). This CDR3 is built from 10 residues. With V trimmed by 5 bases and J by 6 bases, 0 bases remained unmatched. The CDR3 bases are TGCAGTGCTGACAGGGATGGCTACACCTTC. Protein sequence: CSADRDGYTF.

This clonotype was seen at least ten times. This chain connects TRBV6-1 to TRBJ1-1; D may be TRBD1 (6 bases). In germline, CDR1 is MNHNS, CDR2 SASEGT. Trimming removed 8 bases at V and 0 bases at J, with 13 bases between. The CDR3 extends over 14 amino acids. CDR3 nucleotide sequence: TGTGCCAGCCCTGCCTGGACAGTGAACACTGAAGCTTTCTTT. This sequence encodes CASPAWTVNTEAFF.

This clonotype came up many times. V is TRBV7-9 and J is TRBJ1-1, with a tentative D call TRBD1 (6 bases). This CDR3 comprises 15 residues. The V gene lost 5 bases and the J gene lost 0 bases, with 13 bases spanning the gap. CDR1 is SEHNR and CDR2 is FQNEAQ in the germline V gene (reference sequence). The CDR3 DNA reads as TGTGCCAGCAGCCCTGGACAGTTCATGAACACTGAAGCTTTCTTT. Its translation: CASSPGQFMNTEAFF.

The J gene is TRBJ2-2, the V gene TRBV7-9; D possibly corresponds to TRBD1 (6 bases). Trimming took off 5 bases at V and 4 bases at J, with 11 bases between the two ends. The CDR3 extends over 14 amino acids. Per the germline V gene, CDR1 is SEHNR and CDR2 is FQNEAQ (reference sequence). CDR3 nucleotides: TGTGCCAGCAGCACGGACAGACTCACCGGGGAGCTGTTTTTT. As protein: CASSTDRLTGELFF.

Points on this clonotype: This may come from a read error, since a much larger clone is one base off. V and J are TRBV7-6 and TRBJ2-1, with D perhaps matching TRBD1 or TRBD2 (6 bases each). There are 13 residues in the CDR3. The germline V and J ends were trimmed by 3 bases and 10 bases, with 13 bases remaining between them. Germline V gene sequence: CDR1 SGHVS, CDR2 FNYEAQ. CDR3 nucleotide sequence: TGTGCCAGCAGCTTGGTTCTAGGGGGGGAGCAGTTCTTC. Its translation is CASSLVLGGEQFF.

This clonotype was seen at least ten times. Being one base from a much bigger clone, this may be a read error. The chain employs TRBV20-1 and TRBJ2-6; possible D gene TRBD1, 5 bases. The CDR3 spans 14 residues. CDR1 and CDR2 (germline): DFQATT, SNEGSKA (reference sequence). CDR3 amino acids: CSARDRIGANVRTF. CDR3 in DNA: TGCAGTGCTAGAGATCGGATTGGGGCCAACGTCCGGACTTTC.

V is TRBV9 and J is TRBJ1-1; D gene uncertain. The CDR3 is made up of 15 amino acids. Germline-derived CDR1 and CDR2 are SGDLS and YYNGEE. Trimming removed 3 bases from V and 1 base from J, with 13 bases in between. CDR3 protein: CASSAVPPENTEAFF. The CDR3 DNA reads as TGTGCCAGCAGCGCCGTCCCCCCCGAGAACACTGAAGCTTTCTTT.

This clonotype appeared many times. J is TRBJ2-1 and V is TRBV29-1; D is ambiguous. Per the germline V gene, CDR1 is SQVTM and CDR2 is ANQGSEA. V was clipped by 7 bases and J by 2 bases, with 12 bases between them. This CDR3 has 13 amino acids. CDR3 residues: CSGMGRPYNEQFF. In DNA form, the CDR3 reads TGCAGCGGAATGGGTCGGCCCTACAATGAGCAGTTCTTC.

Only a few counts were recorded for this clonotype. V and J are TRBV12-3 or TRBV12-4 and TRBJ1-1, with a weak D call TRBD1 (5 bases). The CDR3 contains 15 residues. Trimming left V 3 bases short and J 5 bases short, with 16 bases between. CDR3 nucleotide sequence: TGTGCCAGCAGTTTTCGCCAGGGTACGAGAACTGAAGCTTTCTTT. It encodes CASSFRQGTRTEAFF.

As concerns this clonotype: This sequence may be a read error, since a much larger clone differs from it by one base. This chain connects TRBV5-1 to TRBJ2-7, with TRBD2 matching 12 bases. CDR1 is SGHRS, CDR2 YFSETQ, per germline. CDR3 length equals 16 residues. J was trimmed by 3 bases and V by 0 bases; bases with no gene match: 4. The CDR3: CASSLAGTSGRYEQYF. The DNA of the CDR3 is TGCGCCAGCAGCTTGGCGGGGACTAGCGGGCGCTACGAGCAGTACTTC.

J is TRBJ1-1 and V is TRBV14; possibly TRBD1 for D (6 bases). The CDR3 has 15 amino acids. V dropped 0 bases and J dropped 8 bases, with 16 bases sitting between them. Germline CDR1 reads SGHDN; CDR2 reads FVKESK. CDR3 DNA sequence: TGTGCCAGCAGCCAAGATTGGGGGGCAGGTCAGGAAGCTTTCTTT. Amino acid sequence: CASSQDWGAGQEAFF.

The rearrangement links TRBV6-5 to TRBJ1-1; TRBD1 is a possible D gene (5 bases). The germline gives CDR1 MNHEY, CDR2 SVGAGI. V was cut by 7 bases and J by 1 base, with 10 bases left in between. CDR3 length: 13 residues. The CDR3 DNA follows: TGTGCCAGCAAAAGGGGATCGAACACTGAAGCTTTCTTT. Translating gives CASKRGSNTEAFF.

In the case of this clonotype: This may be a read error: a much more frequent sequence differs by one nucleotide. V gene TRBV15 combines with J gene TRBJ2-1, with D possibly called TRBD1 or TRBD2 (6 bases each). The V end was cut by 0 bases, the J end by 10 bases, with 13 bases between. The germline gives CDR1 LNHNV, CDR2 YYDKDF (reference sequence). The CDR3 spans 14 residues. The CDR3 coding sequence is TGTGCCACCAGCAGAGACTCCGGGGGCTACGAGCAGTTCTTC. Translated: CATSRDSGGYEQFF. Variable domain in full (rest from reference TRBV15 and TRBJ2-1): DAMVIQNPRYQVTQFGKPVTLSCSQTLNHNVMYWYQQKSSQAPKLLFHYYDKDFNNEADTPDNFQSRRPNTSFCFLDIRSPGLGDTAMYLCATSRDSGGYEQFFGPGTRLTVL.

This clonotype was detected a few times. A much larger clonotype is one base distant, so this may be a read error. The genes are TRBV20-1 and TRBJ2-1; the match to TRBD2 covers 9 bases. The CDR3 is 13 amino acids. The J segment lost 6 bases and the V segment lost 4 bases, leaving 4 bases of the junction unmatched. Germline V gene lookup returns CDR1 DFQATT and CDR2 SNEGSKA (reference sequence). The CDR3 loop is CSATSGGRNEQFF. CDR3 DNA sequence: TGCAGTGCTACGAGCGGGGGGCGCAATGAGCAGTTCTTC.

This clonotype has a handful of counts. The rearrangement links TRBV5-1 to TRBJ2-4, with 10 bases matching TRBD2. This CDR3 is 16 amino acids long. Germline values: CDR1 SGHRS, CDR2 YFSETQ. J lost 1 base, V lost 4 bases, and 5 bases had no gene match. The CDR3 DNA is TGCGCCAGCAGCACAGGTAGCGGGGGGGCCAAAAACATTCAGTACTTC. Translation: CASSTGSGGAKNIQYF.

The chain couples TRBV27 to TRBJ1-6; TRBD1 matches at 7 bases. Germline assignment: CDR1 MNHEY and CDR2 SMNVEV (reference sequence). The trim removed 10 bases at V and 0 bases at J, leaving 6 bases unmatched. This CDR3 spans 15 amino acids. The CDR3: CAIKQGNSYNSPLHF. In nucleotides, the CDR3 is TGTGCCATAAAACAGGGGAACTCCTATAATTCACCCCTCCACTTT.

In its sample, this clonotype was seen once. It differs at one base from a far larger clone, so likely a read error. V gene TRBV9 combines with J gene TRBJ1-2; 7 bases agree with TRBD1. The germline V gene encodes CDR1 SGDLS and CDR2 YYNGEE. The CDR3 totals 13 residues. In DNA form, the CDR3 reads TGTGTCAGCAGCGTCGGGACAGACTATGGCTACACCTTC. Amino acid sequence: CVSSVGTDYGYTF.

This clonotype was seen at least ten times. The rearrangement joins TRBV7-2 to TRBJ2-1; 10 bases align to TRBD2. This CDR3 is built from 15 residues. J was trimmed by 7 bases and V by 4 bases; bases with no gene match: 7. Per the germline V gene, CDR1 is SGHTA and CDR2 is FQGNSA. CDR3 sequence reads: CASSSTLAGVNEQFF. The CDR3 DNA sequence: TGTGCCAGCAGCTCCACTCTAGCGGGGGTAAATGAGCAGTTCTTC.

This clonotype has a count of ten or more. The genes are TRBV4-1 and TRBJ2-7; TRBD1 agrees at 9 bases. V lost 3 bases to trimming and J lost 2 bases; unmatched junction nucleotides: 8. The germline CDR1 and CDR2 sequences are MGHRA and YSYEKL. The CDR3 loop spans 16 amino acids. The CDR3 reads CASSQGGDRATYEQYF. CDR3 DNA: TGCGCCAGCAGCCAGGGGGGGGACAGGGCTACCTACGAGCAGTACTTC.

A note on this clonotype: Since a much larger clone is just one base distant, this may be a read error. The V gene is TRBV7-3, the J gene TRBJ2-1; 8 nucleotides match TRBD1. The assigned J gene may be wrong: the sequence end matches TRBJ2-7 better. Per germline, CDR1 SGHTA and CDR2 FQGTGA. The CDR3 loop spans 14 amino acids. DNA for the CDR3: TGTGCCAGCAGCGGACAGGGAGGATACAATGAGCAGTACTTC. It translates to CASSGQGGYNEQYF.

CDR3 coding DNA: TGCAGTGCTAGAGCGGGGGAGCAGTACTTC. Its translation is CSARAGEQYF. The chain joins TRBV20-1 to TRBJ2-5, with TRBD2 as a possible D gene (6 bases). V gave up 1 base and J gave up 11 bases, with 8 bases separating them. Germline CDR1 DFQATT, CDR2 SNEGSKA (reference sequence). This CDR3 has 10 amino acids.